This section outlines one T cell receptor beta chain sequence together with its context. Its antigen is undetermined. This sample is part of a study of vaccination and CD4 T cells after COVID-19. Background on the study: For control cultures, the treatment was a CEFX pool, an HIV-1 Nef pool, or no peptide.

Germline trimming cut 5 bases from V and 5 bases from J; bases unmatched to any gene: 13. Germline V lookup: CDR1 SGHTA, CDR2 FQGTGA. The CDR3 has 17 residues. An Oncomine TCR Beta short-read assay was used to sequence the DNA from cultured CD4+ T cells. Each CDR3 protein gets one entry after TCRdb re-called the PCR reads with MiXCR. The sample lists roughly 2,000 distinct CDR3 sequences; 25% to 30% were seen once. Documented treatment: approximately 9-day PBMC culture with coronavirus spike peptide pools or control peptides (ViraFEST assay). The TCR sequence derives from a human donor who had recovered from COVID-19. The sequences come from CD4+ T cells from blood, cultured in vitro, collected after SARS-CoV-2 vaccination. The chain employs TRBV7-3 and TRBJ2-3; 10 bases agree with TRBD2. CDR3 residues: CASSPHRPSGGKDTQYF. The CDR3 nucleotides are TGTGCCAGCAGCCCGCACAGGCCTAGCGGGGGAAAAGATACGCAGTATTTT.